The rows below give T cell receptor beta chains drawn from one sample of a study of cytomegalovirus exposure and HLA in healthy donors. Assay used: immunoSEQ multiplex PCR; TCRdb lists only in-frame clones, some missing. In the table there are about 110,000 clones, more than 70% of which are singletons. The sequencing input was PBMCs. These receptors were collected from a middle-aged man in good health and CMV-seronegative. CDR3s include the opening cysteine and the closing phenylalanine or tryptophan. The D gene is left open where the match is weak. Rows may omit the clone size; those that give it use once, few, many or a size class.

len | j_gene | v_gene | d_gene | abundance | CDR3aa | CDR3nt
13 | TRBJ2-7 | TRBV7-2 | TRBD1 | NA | CASKIQGNYEQYF | TGTGCCAGCAAGATACAGGGGAACTACGAGCAGTACTTC
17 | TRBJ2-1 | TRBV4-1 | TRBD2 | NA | CASSHLTAGASYNEQFF | TGCGCCAGCAGCCACCTAACAGCGGGGGCCTCCTACAATGAGCAGTTCTTC
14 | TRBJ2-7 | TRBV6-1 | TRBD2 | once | CASRPSGALYEQYF | TGTGCCAGCAGGCCCAGCGGGGCCCTCTACGAGCAGTACTTC
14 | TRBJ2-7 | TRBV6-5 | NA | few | CASSYRGLSYEQYF | TGTGCCAGCAGTTACCGAGGATTATCCTACGAGCAGTACTTC
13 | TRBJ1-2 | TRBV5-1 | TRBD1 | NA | CASSLGTGGGYTF | TGCGCCAGCAGCTTGGGGACAGGGGGCGGCTACACCTTC
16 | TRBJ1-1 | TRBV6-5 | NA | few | CASSSQPGGGGTEAFF | TGTGCCAGCAGTTCCCAGCCCGGGGGAGGAGGCACTGAAGCTTTCTTT
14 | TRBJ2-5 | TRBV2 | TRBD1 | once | CASRETGAAMTQYF | TGTGCCAGCCGGGAAACAGGGGCGGCTATGACCCAGTACTTC
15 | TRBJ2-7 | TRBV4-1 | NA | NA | CASSHPGRAYYEQYF | TGCGCCAGCAGCCACCCGGGCAGGGCCTACTACGAGCAGTACTTC
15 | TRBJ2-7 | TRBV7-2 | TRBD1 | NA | CASSLMTGSSYEQYF | TGTGCCAGCAGCTTAATGACAGGGAGCTCCTACGAGCAGTACTTC
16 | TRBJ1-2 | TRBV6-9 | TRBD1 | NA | CASSYGPTGYFYGYTF | TGTGCCAGCAGTTATGGACCGACAGGGTATTTCTATGGCTACACCTTC
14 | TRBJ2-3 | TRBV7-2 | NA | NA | CASSLDRRTDTQYF | TGTGCCAGCAGCTTAGACAGGCGCACAGATACGCAGTATTTT
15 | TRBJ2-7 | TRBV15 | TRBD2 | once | CATSRRASGKYEQYF | TGTGCCACCAGCAGACGGGCTAGCGGGAAGTACGAGCAGTACTTC
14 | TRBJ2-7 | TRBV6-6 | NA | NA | CASSFRGPIDEQYF | TGTGCCAGCAGCTTCCGAGGGCCGATCGACGAGCAGTACTTC
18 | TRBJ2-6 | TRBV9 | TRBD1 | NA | CASSGRTGGESGANVLTF | TGTGCCAGCAGCGGAAGGACAGGGGGCGAATCTGGGGCCAACGTCCTGACTTTC
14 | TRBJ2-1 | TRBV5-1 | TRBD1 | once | CASSFGTGRNEQFF | TGCGCCAGCAGCTTCGGGACAGGGAGGAATGAGCAGTTCTTC
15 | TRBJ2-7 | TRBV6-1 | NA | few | CASSEAVVGVYEQYF | TGTGCCAGCAGTGAAGCCGTAGTCGGGGTCTACGAGCAGTACTTC
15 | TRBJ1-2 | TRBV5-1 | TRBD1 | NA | CASSLEAGGAYGYTF | TGCGCCAGCAGCTTGGAAGCAGGGGGCGCTTATGGCTACACCTTC
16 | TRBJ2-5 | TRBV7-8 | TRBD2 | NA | CASSLRPSGERETQYF | TGTGCCAGCAGCTTAAGGCCTAGCGGGGAGAGGGAGACCCAGTACTTC
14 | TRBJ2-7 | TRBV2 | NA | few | CASGGDSHSYEQYF | TGTGCCAGCGGGGGCGACAGCCACTCCTACGAGCAGTACTTC
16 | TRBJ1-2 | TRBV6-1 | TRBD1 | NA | CASSEALGQAIYGYTF | TGTGCCAGCAGTGAAGCGCTCGGACAGGCCATCTATGGCTACACCTTC